This T cell receptor (beta chain) was sequenced during a study of blood T cell repertoires in COVID-19. Looking at the study overall: In each case, the material was cDNA or gDNA derived from T cells, B-cell-depleted T cells, or PBMCs.

The authors' processing: Reference gene primer amplification yielded estimated nucleated cell counts. Here immunoSEQ multiplex PCR was the method, and the copy in TCRdb shows in-frame clones only, minus some. That table is the source of V, J and clone size, and D and trimming were worked out from the DNA. This sample yields roughly 200,000 clones, of which approximately 91% are seen a single time; 1.5% to 2% belongs to the top ten. This clone was seen more than once but under ten times. The source material was peripheral blood. This TCR derives from a man younger than 35 with active or convalescent COVID-19.

For the CDR3, the DNA is TGTGCCAGCAGCTTAAAGGGGTATTCACCCCTCCACTTT. This gives the protein CASSLKGYSPLHF. The chain carries TRBV7-9 and TRBJ1-6; D might be TRBD1 (5 bases). The CDR3 loop spans 13 amino acids. Germline values: CDR1 SEHNR, CDR2 FQNEAQ (reference sequence). The V and J ends lost 2 bases and 8 bases respectively, with 7 bases between them. Drawing the rest from reference TRBV7-9 and TRBJ1-6, the complete variable domain is DTGVSQNPRHKITKRGQNVTFRCDPISEHNRLYWYRQTLGQGPEFLTYFQNEAQLEKSRLLSDRFSAERPKGSFSTLEIQRTEQGDSAMYLCASSLKGYSPLHFGNGTRLTVT.